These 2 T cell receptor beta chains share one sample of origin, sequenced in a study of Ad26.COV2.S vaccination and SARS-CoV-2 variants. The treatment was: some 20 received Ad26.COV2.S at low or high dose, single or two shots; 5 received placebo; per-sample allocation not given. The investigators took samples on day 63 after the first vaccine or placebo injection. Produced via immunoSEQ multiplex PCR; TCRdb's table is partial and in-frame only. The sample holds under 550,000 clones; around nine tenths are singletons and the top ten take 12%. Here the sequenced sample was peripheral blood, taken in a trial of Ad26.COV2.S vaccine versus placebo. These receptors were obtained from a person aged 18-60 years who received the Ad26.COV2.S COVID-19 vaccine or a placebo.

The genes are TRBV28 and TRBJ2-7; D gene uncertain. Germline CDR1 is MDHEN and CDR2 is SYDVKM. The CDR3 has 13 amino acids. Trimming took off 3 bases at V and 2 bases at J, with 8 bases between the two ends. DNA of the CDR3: TGTGCCAGCAGTTTGGTCGAACCCTACGAGCAGTACTTC. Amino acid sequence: CASSLVEPYEQYF.

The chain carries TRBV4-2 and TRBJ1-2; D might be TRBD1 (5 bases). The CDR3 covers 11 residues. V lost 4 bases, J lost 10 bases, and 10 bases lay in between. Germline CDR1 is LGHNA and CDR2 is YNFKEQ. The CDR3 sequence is CASSPGTVYTF. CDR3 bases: TGTGCCAGCAGCCCTGGGACGGTCTACACCTTC.